The next 30 T cell receptor beta chains were all read from a single sample in a study of cytomegalovirus exposure and HLA in healthy donors. PCR employed 60 Vbeta and 13 Jbeta primers. Profiled with immunoSEQ multiplex PCR; TCRdb holds only in-frame clones, not every one. This repertoire shows roughly 86,000 clones, over 70% found once; its top ten account for approximately 7.8%. The sequencing sample was made of PBMCs. These receptors were collected from a man between 60 and 75 years old in good health and CMV-seronegative.

J is TRBJ2-3 and V is TRBV5-4; D ambiguous. The germline V gene has CDR1 SGHNT and CDR2 YYREEE (reference sequence). The V and J ends lost 2 bases and 3 bases respectively, with 13 bases between them. The CDR3 spans 15 residues. CDR3 DNA sequence: TGTGCCAGCAGCTTAAAAAGGCAGGCTACAGATACGCAGTATTTT. The encoded protein is CASSLKRQATDTQYF.

The sample holds a few counts of this clone. The rearrangement uses TRBV19 and TRBJ2-1, with 8 bases that match TRBD1. The trim removed 5 bases at V and 5 bases at J, leaving 5 bases unmatched. This CDR3 spans 14 amino acids. The germline V gene has CDR1 LNHDA and CDR2 SQIVND (reference sequence). The CDR3 spells CASSPRTGNNEQFF. The CDR3 coding sequence is TGTGCCAGTAGTCCGCGGACAGGGAACAATGAGCAGTTCTTC.

The genes are TRBV7-7 and TRBJ2-5; tentative D call: TRBD2 (8 bases). CDR1 SSHAT and CDR2 FNYEAQ come from the germline V gene (reference sequence). The ends were cut back, 5 bases at V and 1 base at J, with 17 bases in the middle. CDR3 length: 16 residues. The CDR3 sequence: CASSRGRAGGQETQYF. CDR3 coding DNA: TGTGCCAGCAGCAGGGGGCGGGCGGGAGGCCAAGAGACCCAGTACTTC.

J is TRBJ2-7 and V is TRBV5-1; D is possibly TRBD2 (5 bases). The germline gives CDR1 SGHRS, CDR2 YFSETQ. The CDR3 extends over 15 amino acids. V was clipped by 0 bases and J by 5 bases, with 15 bases between them. CDR3 in amino acids: CASSLAGVGIHEQYF. The CDR3 DNA is TGCGCCAGCAGCTTGGCCGGGGTAGGGATCCACGAGCAGTACTTC. Full variable domain (missing parts from reference TRBV5-1 and TRBJ2-7): KAGVTQTPRYLIKTRGQQVTLSCSPISGHRSVSWYQQTPGQGLQFLFEYFSETQRNKGNFPGRFSGRQFSNSRSEMNVSTLELGDSALYLCASSLAGVGIHEQYFGPGTRLTVT.

This chain links TRBV6-5 with TRBJ2-5; 7 bases map to TRBD1. The CDR3 consists of 16 residues. V shed 4 bases, J shed 3 bases, and the junction held 11 bases outside the gene matches. The germline CDR1 and CDR2 sequences are MNHEY and SVGAGI. In DNA, the CDR3 is TGTGCCAGCAGTTCCTGGTCCCACGGACAGGAAGAGACCCAGTACTTC. It yields the protein CASSSWSHGQEETQYF.

This clone was seen a handful of times. The rearrangement uses TRBV6-5 and TRBJ1-1; 7 positions agree with TRBD1. The CDR3 length is 15 residues. J was trimmed by 4 bases and V by 8 bases; bases with no gene match: 13. The germline gives CDR1 MNHEY, CDR2 SVGAGI. The CDR3 loop reads CASGPDYTGATEAFF. Written as DNA, the CDR3 is TGTGCCAGCGGACCGGATTATACAGGGGCCACTGAAGCTTTCTTT.

V usage is TRBV19 and J usage is TRBJ1-5; a possible D gene is TRBD1 (5 bases). V gave up 6 bases and J gave up 1 base, with 16 bases separating them. The CDR3 extends over 16 amino acids. The V gene's germline CDR1 is LNHDA and CDR2 SQIVND (reference sequence). As DNA, the CDR3 is TGTGCCAGTAGCACCGGCAGGGTAAGGAGCAATCAGCCCCAGCATTTT. Translation gives CASSTGRVRSNQPQHF.

This chain connects TRBV10-2 to TRBJ2-7; 10 bases fit TRBD2. The CDR3 spans 15 residues. V was pared by 6 bases and J by 4 bases, with 9 bases of the junction left unmatched. Per germline, CDR1 WSHSY and CDR2 SAAADI. The chain's CDR3 is CASRYQAGGGYEQYF. CDR3 nucleotide sequence: TGCGCCAGCAGATACCAAGCGGGGGGGGGATACGAGCAGTACTTC.

The V gene is TRBV10-1, the J gene TRBJ2-1, with TRBD1 identical over 10 bases. The CDR3 runs to 15 residues. J gave up 6 bases and V 0 bases, and 2 bases lay outside the gene matches. The germline V gene has CDR1 WNHNN and CDR2 SYGVQD (reference sequence). CDR3 residues: CASSESGQGFNEQFF. The CDR3 nucleotides are TGCGCCAGCAGTGAGTCGGGACAGGGGTTCAATGAGCAGTTCTTC.

In the case of this clone: The sample has other DNA sequences that encode this CDR3 too. CDR3: CASSRTGENTEAFF. The CDR3 coding sequence is TGTGCCAGCAGCCGGACGGGGGAGAACACTGAAGCTTTCTTT. The V call is TRBV11-2, the J call TRBJ1-1, with D possibly being TRBD1 (5 bases). Trimming left V 5 bases short and J 1 base short, with 11 bases between. This CDR3 has 14 amino acids. Germline CDR1 SGHAT, CDR2 FQNNGV. The whole variable domain, filled in from reference TRBV11-2 and TRBJ1-1, reads EAGVAQSPRYKIIEKRQSVAFWCNPISGHATLYWYQQILGQGPKLLIQFQNNGVVDDSQLPKDRFSAERLKGVDSTLKIQPAKLEDSAVYLCASSRTGENTEAFFGQGTRLTVV.

The rearrangement joins TRBV6-5 to TRBJ2-1, with 8 bases fitting TRBD2. Germline V gene sequence: CDR1 MNHEY, CDR2 SVGAGI. Unmatched junction bases numbered 6, after V lost 6 bases and J lost 8 bases. The CDR3 is made up of 13 amino acids. The DNA of the CDR3 is TGTGCCAGCAGCCCGGCCGGGGGGGATGAGCAGTTCTTC. This gives the protein CASSPAGGDEQFF.

The chain combines TRBV5-4 with TRBJ2-2; 11 nucleotides line up with TRBD2. The CDR3 contains 16 residues. Per germline, CDR1 SGHNT and CDR2 YYREEE (reference sequence). V was clipped by 4 bases and J by 4 bases; unmatched bases: 6. The CDR3, as DNA: TGTGCCAGCAGCCCCGGGGGGACTAGCGGCACCGGGGAGCTGTTTTTT. Its protein product is CASSPGGTSGTGELFF.

V is TRBV5-1 and J is TRBJ2-5; 12 bases map to TRBD1. The CDR3 is 19 amino acids. Germline CDR1 is SGHRS and CDR2 is YFSETQ. V was clipped by 4 bases and J by 1 base; unmatched bases: 14. In DNA, the CDR3 is TGCGCCAGCAGCCGTTCGAGCGGGACAGGGGGCACCCTCCAAGAGACCCAGTACTTC. Its protein product is CASSRSSGTGGTLQETQYF.

This rearrangement joins TRBV7-8 to TRBJ2-1; no firm D call. CDR3 length: 13 residues. V lost 3 bases to trimming and J lost 6 bases, with 9 bases between them. The germline gives CDR1 SGHVS, CDR2 FQNEAQ. DNA for the CDR3: TGTGCCAGCAGCTTTTTAGTTGGCAATGAGCAGTTCTTC. Translation: CASSFLVGNEQFF.

The chain combines TRBV5-4 with TRBJ2-5; 16 positions agree with TRBD2. This CDR3 has 14 residues. Germline V gives CDR1 SGHNT, CDR2 YYREEE (reference sequence). V gave up 3 bases and J gave up 11 bases; unmatched junction bases: 4. The CDR3 is CASSSGLAGGVQYF. The CDR3 bases are TGTGCCAGCAGCTCGGGACTAGCGGGGGGGGTTCAGTACTTC. Drawing the rest from reference TRBV5-4 and TRBJ2-5, the complete variable domain is ETGVTQSPTHLIKTRGQQVTLRCSSQSGHNTVSWYQQALGQGPQFIFQYYREEENGRGNFPPRFSGLQFPNYSSELNVNALELDDSALYLCASSSGLAGGVQYFGPGTRLLVL.

The chain recombines TRBV11-3 with TRBJ2-3; the D is unclear. CDR3 length equals 16 residues. V was pared by 1 base and J by 2 bases, with 13 bases between. Germline values: CDR1 SGHNT, CDR2 YENEEA. The CDR3 DNA reads TGTGCCAGCAGCTTAGGATTGAACTCCATCACAGATACGCAGTATTTT. It translates to CASSLGLNSITDTQYF.

This clone was found once. The chain has TRBV5-1 and TRBJ2-2, with TRBD2 matching over 7 bases. The CDR3 spans 14 residues. V trimming: 7 bases; J trimming: 2 bases; junction bases outside the gene matches: 5. Germline assignment: CDR1 SGHRS and CDR2 YFSETQ. CDR3 coding DNA: TGCGCCAGCTGGGCGGGGGTAAACACCGGGGAGCTGTTTTTT. Amino acids: CASWAGVNTGELFF.

The chain carries TRBV9 and TRBJ2-1; no definite D call. Germline CDR1 and CDR2: SGDLS and YYNGEE. The length of the CDR3 is 15 residues. V lost 6 bases and J lost 4, with 17 bases in between. As DNA, the CDR3 is TGTGCCAGCACCGCCGGCGGTACCACTTACAATGAGCAGTTCTTC. This encodes CASTAGGTTYNEQFF.

This sequence joins TRBV5-1 and TRBJ1-2; 12 bases align to TRBD1. The germline V gene encodes CDR1 SGHRS and CDR2 YFSETQ. V dropped 0 bases and J dropped 8; count of bases not matched to a gene: 5. The CDR3 sequence is 15 residues long. The CDR3 DNA reads TGCGCCAGCAGCTTGGAGGGGACAGGGGGCGCGGGCTACACCTTC. It specifies CASSLEGTGGAGYTF.

This chain uses TRBV5-1 with TRBJ2-1; TRBD2 aligns across 8 bases. Germline CDR1 reads SGHRS; CDR2 reads YFSETQ. This CDR3 has 14 residues. Trimming cost V 4 bases and J 9 bases; bases outside gene matches: 9. The CDR3 sequence is CASSPGLVVGEQFF. The CDR3 region has the DNA TGCGCCAGCAGCCCGGGACTAGTAGTCGGTGAGCAGTTCTTC.

J is TRBJ2-5 and V is TRBV11-2, with D perhaps TRBD2 (6 bases). The CDR3 extends over 13 amino acids. Trimming cost V 7 bases and J 0 bases, with 9 bases left between them. Germline V CDR1 and CDR2: SGHAT, FQNNGV. In nucleotides, the CDR3 is TGTGCCAGCAACACGGGGGACCAAGAGACCCAGTACTTC. This sequence encodes CASNTGDQETQYF.

V usage is TRBV19 and J usage is TRBJ1-4; D is unresolved. V was shortened by 3 bases and J by 3 bases, with 8 bases between the two germline ends. Germline V CDR1 and CDR2: LNHDA, SQIVND (reference sequence). This CDR3 region has 14 residues. CDR3 in DNA: TGTGCCAGTAGTATCACCTTAGCTAATGAAAAACTGTTTTTT. Protein sequence: CASSITLANEKLFF.

This chain's CDR3 is CASSLGQGIHEQYF. The CDR3 DNA reads as TGTGCCAGCAGTTTAGGGCAGGGGATACACGAGCAGTACTTC. The rearrangement joins TRBV28 to TRBJ2-7; D might be TRBD1 (6 bases). The length of the CDR3 is 14 residues. Germline CDR1 reads MDHEN; CDR2 reads SYDVKM. Trimming shortened V by 2 bases and J by 5 bases, and 13 bases separated the two germline ends.

The chain recombines TRBV7-8 with TRBJ2-1, with TRBD2 as a possible D gene (6 bases). The CDR3 is made up of 15 amino acids. Germline values: CDR1 SGHVS, CDR2 FQNEAQ. Deletions cut 5 bases from V and 6 bases from J, with 17 bases between. The CDR3 reads CASSTPEGPVNEQFF. Here the CDR3 DNA reads TGTGCCAGCAGCACCCCGGAGGGCCCAGTCAATGAGCAGTTCTTC.

The count of this clone is one. This chain links TRBV6-5 with TRBJ1-5, with D hard to call. CDR3 length equals 13 residues. With 2 bases removed from V and 7 bases from J, the gap between germline ends came to 9 bases. The germline V gene has CDR1 MNHEY and CDR2 SVGAGI. DNA for the CDR3: TGTGCCAGCAGTTACCGCGCGGGGCAGCCCCAGCATTTT. This sequence encodes CASSYRAGQPQHF.

The chain has TRBV5-1 and TRBJ2-6; the D gene is possibly TRBD2 (6 bases). Per the germline V gene, CDR1 is SGHRS and CDR2 is YFSETQ. The ends were cut back, 0 bases at V and 1 base at J, with 8 bases in the middle. The CDR3 contains 16 residues. The CDR3 DNA reads TGCGCCAGCAGCTTGGCCGCGGGGTCTGGGGCCAACGTCCTGACTTTC. As protein: CASSLAAGSGANVLTF.

The chain is built from TRBV19 and TRBJ1-1, with D perhaps TRBD1 (6 bases). This CDR3 region has 17 residues. The V end lost 7 bases, the J end lost 1 base, and 22 bases lay between the germline ends. Germline V CDR1 and CDR2: LNHDA, SQIVND (reference sequence). The CDR3 DNA reads as TGTGCCAGTACCCCGAGGGGGGGTAGGGGGAGGAACACTGAAGCTTTCTTT. Translated: CASTPRGGRGRNTEAFF.

The V and J genes are TRBV7-2 and TRBJ1-2, with D possibly TRBD1 on 6 matching bases. The CDR3 totals 14 residues. CDR1 and CDR2 from the germline V gene are SGHTA and FQGNSA. V shed 4 bases and J shed 4 bases, with 13 bases lying between them. CDR3 loop: CASSSQGQGYGYTF. The CDR3 region has the DNA TGTGCCAGCAGCTCGCAGGGACAAGGCTATGGCTACACCTTC.

V gene TRBV6-6 combines with J gene TRBJ1-1; 8 positions match TRBD1. This CDR3 spans 13 amino acids. Germline V CDR1 and CDR2: MNHNY, SVGAGI (reference sequence). The V gene end was trimmed by 5 bases and the J gene end by 1 base; junction bases not matched to a gene: 0. The CDR3 sequence is CASSGQGNTEAFF. CDR3 coding DNA: TGTGCCAGCAGTGGACAGGGGAACACTGAAGCTTTCTTT.

This chain links TRBV6-4 with TRBJ2-1; 9 nucleotides line up with TRBD2. This CDR3 has 16 amino acids. From germline, CDR1 is MRHNA and CDR2 SNTAGT. V shed 0 bases and J 1 base; nucleotides not matched to a gene: 1. The CDR3, as DNA: TGTGCCAGCAGTGACTCCAGCGGGGGGTCCTACAATGAGCAGTTCTTC. Protein sequence: CASSDSSGGSYNEQFF.